The rows below give T cell receptor beta chains drawn from one sample of a study of blood T cells in healthy people across ages. MiXCR, applied by TCRdb to the 5' RACE reads, yields one record per CDR3 protein. This sample carries some 1.5 million distinct CDR3 sequences, under 30% of them seen once, and the ten largest clones take roughly 8%. Source material: blood. The source is a woman younger than 45 in good health. Both conserved end residues are part of each CDR3. Fields, in order: clone size, V gene, J gene, D gene, CDR3 DNA, CDR3 protein. The D gene is left open where the match is weak. Clone size is stated in some rows and not others, as once, few, many or a class when expanded.

clone_size: .; v_call: TRBV11-1; j_call: TRBJ2-7; d_call: .; cdr3_nt: TGTGCCAGCAGCTTATATATGGCCGGGGACCTGGGGACCTACGAGCAGTACTTC; cdr3_aa: CASSLYMAGDLGTYEQYF
clone_size: many; v_call: TRBV29-1; j_call: TRBJ2-1; d_call: .; cdr3_nt: TGCAGCGTTGTTTATAATGAGCAGTTCTTC; cdr3_aa: CSVVYNEQFF
clone_size: few; v_call: TRBV2; j_call: TRBJ2-7; d_call: TRBD2; cdr3_nt: TGTGCCACCGGGACTAGCGGGTTATACGAGCAGTACTTC; cdr3_aa: CATGTSGLYEQYF
clone_size: .; v_call: TRBV12-3/TRBV12-4; j_call: TRBJ1-2; d_call: .; cdr3_nt: TGTGCCAGCAATCTTTCCCAAGGGGGGCATGGCTATGGCTACACCTTC; cdr3_aa: CASNLSQGGHGYGYTF
clone_size: .; v_call: TRBV7-9; j_call: TRBJ1-1; d_call: TRBD1; cdr3_nt: TGTGCCAGCAGCTTAGAAGCAGAGACAGGGTCTCCTGAAGCTTTCTTT; cdr3_aa: CASSLEAETGSPEAFF
clone_size: .; v_call: TRBV20-1; j_call: TRBJ1-2; d_call: .; cdr3_nt: TGCAGTGCAACAGCCCAGGATACTAGTTATGGCTACACCTTC; cdr3_aa: CSATAQDTSYGYTF
clone_size: few; v_call: TRBV27; j_call: TRBJ2-1; d_call: TRBD1; cdr3_nt: TGTGCCAGCAGGATACAGGGGGCGGTATCCCCGTTCTTC; cdr3_aa: CASRIQGAVSPFF
clone_size: .; v_call: TRBV11-2; j_call: TRBJ2-5; d_call: TRBD2; cdr3_nt: TGTGCCAGCAGCTTAGTAAGGAGCGGGAGTGAGACCCAGTACTTC; cdr3_aa: CASSLVRSGSETQYF
clone_size: few; v_call: TRBV7-2; j_call: TRBJ2-1; d_call: .; cdr3_nt: TGTGCCAGCAGCTTAGATTTTAGCGGTGAGCAGTTCTTC; cdr3_aa: CASSLDFSGEQFF
clone_size: few; v_call: TRBV11-2; j_call: TRBJ2-7; d_call: TRBD1; cdr3_nt: TGTGCCAGCAGCTTAGACTTTGGACAGGCGCTCTCCTACGAGCAGTACTTC; cdr3_aa: CASSLDFGQALSYEQYF
clone_size: .; v_call: TRBV28; j_call: TRBJ1-4; d_call: TRBD1; cdr3_nt: TGTGCCACGGGACAGTCGGTACGAGAAAAACTGTTTTTT; cdr3_aa: CATGQSVREKLFF
clone_size: .; v_call: TRBV14; j_call: TRBJ1-1; d_call: .; cdr3_nt: TGTGCCAGCAGCCAACAGGGATGGACTGAAGCTTTCTTT; cdr3_aa: CASSQQGWTEAFF
clone_size: .; v_call: TRBV29-1; j_call: TRBJ2-7; d_call: TRBD1; cdr3_nt: TGCAGCGTTGTGAAGGGGGCCAATGAGCAGTACTTC; cdr3_aa: CSVVKGANEQYF
clone_size: many; v_call: TRBV24-1; j_call: TRBJ2-1; d_call: TRBD1; cdr3_nt: TGTGCCACCAGCGGGGACAGGGGTTTAAATGAGCAGTTCTTC; cdr3_aa: CATSGDRGLNEQFF
clone_size: .; v_call: TRBV6-1; j_call: TRBJ2-3; d_call: .; cdr3_nt: TGTGCCAGCAGTGAAAGGTGGGGGGGCGCAGATACGCAGTATTTT; cdr3_aa: CASSERWGGADTQYF
clone_size: few; v_call: TRBV30; j_call: TRBJ2-1; d_call: .; cdr3_nt: TGTGCCTGGAGTGCGACTAGTGGGTACAATGAGCAGTTCTTC; cdr3_aa: CAWSATSGYNEQFF
clone_size: few; v_call: TRBV10-3; j_call: TRBJ2-3; d_call: .; cdr3_nt: TGTGCCATCGGGGGGAATAGGGGGGCCACAGATACGCAGTATTTT; cdr3_aa: CAIGGNRGATDTQYF
clone_size: .; v_call: TRBV18; j_call: TRBJ2-7; d_call: TRBD1; cdr3_nt: TGTGCCAGCGCGACAGGGGTCTCCTACGAGCAGTACTTC; cdr3_aa: CASATGVSYEQYF
clone_size: few; v_call: TRBV29-1; j_call: TRBJ1-1; d_call: .; cdr3_nt: TGCAGCGTTGCTCCCGGGGTAGGAACTGAAGCTTTCTTT; cdr3_aa: CSVAPGVGTEAFF
clone_size: .; v_call: TRBV30; j_call: TRBJ2-6; d_call: .; cdr3_nt: TGTGCCGGCAGGACTTCTGGGGCCAACGTCCTGACTTTC; cdr3_aa: CAGRTSGANVLTF
clone_size: .; v_call: TRBV10-3; j_call: TRBJ2-5; d_call: TRBD2; cdr3_nt: TGTGCCACCGGGACTAGCGGGGACCGCGAGACCCAGTACTTC; cdr3_aa: CATGTSGDRETQYF
clone_size: few; v_call: TRBV14; j_call: TRBJ2-3; d_call: TRBD1; cdr3_nt: TGTGCCAGCAGCCAGGGACAGGTGGCAGATACGCAGTATTTT; cdr3_aa: CASSQGQVADTQYF
clone_size: .; v_call: TRBV27; j_call: TRBJ1-1; d_call: TRBD1; cdr3_nt: TGTGCCAGCAGTTTATCGTCAGGGGGTGGTGTCGAAGCTTTCTTT; cdr3_aa: CASSLSSGGGVEAFF
clone_size: few; v_call: TRBV6-2/TRBV6-3; j_call: TRBJ2-7; d_call: .; cdr3_nt: TGTGCCAGCGGGTTAAGACCCTACGAGCAGTACTTC; cdr3_aa: CASGLRPYEQYF
clone_size: .; v_call: TRBV30; j_call: TRBJ2-4; d_call: .; cdr3_nt: TGTGCCTGGAGCGGGGTCTCCCCGGGGAAAAACATTCAGTACTTC; cdr3_aa: CAWSGVSPGKNIQYF
clone_size: few; v_call: TRBV6-5; j_call: TRBJ1-1; d_call: .; cdr3_nt: TGTGCCAGCAGTTATTATTTAGGGTCTGGCAGGAACACTGAAGCTTTCTTT; cdr3_aa: CASSYYLGSGRNTEAFF
clone_size: few; v_call: TRBV6-6; j_call: TRBJ2-1; d_call: .; cdr3_nt: TGTGCCAGCAAGGATGTGGGGCCAAGCTCCTACAATGAGCAGTTCTTC; cdr3_aa: CASKDVGPSSYNEQFF
clone_size: few; v_call: TRBV2; j_call: TRBJ2-1; d_call: .; cdr3_nt: TGTGCCAGCTTCTCGTTCAGACTGCTCCTGTACAATGAGCAGTTCTTC; cdr3_aa: CASFSFRLLLYNEQFF
clone_size: many; v_call: TRBV7-2; j_call: TRBJ2-5; d_call: .; cdr3_nt: TGTGCCAGCAGCTTATTCCAGCAAGAGACCCAGTACTTC; cdr3_aa: CASSLFQQETQYF
clone_size: .; v_call: TRBV6-1; j_call: TRBJ2-3; d_call: .; cdr3_nt: TGTGCCAGCTTTGAGCGGGACAGGAAGCCAGATACGCGGTATTTT; cdr3_aa: CASFERDRKPDTRYF
clone_size: .; v_call: TRBV29-1; j_call: TRBJ2-3; d_call: TRBD1; cdr3_nt: TGCGGCGTTGTGTTCGACAGGGTAACAGATACGCAGTATTTT; cdr3_aa: CGVVFDRVTDTQYF
clone_size: few; v_call: TRBV20-1; j_call: TRBJ2-5; d_call: .; cdr3_nt: TGCAGTGCAGAGGGGGAAGGTAGCCAAGTAAGGGAGACCCAGTACTTC; cdr3_aa: CSAEGEGSQVRETQYF
clone_size: .; v_call: TRBV2; j_call: TRBJ2-3; d_call: .; cdr3_nt: TGTGCCAGCATTCGGGCTAGCGAGGGATTAAATACGCAGTATTTT; cdr3_aa: CASIRASEGLNTQYF
clone_size: few; v_call: TRBV12-3/TRBV12-4; j_call: TRBJ1-6; d_call: .; cdr3_nt: TGTGCCAGCAGCCTGAGGGGGACCTTCAATTCACCCCTCCACTTT; cdr3_aa: CASSLRGTFNSPLHF
clone_size: once; v_call: TRBV24-1; j_call: TRBJ2-1; d_call: .; cdr3_nt: TGTGCCACCAGTGATTGGCCAGTGGACAGTGGGAATGAGCAGTTCTTC; cdr3_aa: CATSDWPVDSGNEQFF
clone_size: .; v_call: TRBV7-3; j_call: TRBJ2-3; d_call: TRBD2; cdr3_nt: TGTGCCAGCAGACGACTGGCGGGGGTTAGCACAGATACGCAGTATTTT; cdr3_aa: CASRRLAGVSTDTQYF
clone_size: once; v_call: TRBV11-2; j_call: TRBJ2-1; d_call: TRBD2; cdr3_nt: TGTGCCAGCAGCTTAAGACTAGCGTGGCATGAGCAGTTCTTC; cdr3_aa: CASSLRLAWHEQFF
clone_size: many; v_call: TRBV10-3; j_call: TRBJ2-5; d_call: TRBD2; cdr3_nt: TGTGCCATCAGTAAATTAGCGGGAGGGGAAGAGACCCAGTACTTC; cdr3_aa: CAISKLAGGEETQYF
clone_size: many; v_call: TRBV5-1; j_call: TRBJ2-7; d_call: .; cdr3_nt: TGCGCCAGCAGCTTGGCCTATGCGGAGCCAGAGCAGTACTTC; cdr3_aa: CASSLAYAEPEQYF
clone_size: .; v_call: TRBV7-2; j_call: TRBJ1-2; d_call: .; cdr3_nt: TGTGCCAGCAGCCCCAGGGTTTCTGGCTACACCTTC; cdr3_aa: CASSPRVSGYTF
clone_size: few; v_call: TRBV20-1; j_call: TRBJ1-4; d_call: .; cdr3_nt: TGCAGTGCGAAGGGGGGAGAACTGTTTTTT; cdr3_aa: CSAKGGELFF